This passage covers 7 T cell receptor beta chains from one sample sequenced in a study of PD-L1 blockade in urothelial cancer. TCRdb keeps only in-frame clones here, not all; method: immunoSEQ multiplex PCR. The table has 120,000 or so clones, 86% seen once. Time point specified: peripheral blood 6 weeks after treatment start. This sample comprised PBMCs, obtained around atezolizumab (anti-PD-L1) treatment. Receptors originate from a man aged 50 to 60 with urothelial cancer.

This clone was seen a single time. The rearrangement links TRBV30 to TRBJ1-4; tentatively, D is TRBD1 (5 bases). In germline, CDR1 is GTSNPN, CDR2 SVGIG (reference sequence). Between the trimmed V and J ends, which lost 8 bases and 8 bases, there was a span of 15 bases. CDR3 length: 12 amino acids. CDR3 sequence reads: CAMGGLGEKLFF. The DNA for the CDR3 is TGTGCCATGGGGGGGTTAGGGGAAAAACTGTTTTTT.

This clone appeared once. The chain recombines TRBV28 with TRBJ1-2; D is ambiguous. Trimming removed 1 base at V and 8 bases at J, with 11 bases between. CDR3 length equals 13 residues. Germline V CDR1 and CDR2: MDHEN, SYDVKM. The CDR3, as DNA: TGTGCCAGCAGTTTATCGGCCGCGGGGGGCTACACCTTC. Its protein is CASSLSAAGGYTF.

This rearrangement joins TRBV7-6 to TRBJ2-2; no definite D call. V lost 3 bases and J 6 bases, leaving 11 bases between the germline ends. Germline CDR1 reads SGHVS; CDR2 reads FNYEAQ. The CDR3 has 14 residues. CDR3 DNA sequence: TGTGCCAGCAGCTTGCGTCCGGTACCCGGGGAGCTGTTTTTT. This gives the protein CASSLRPVPGELFF.

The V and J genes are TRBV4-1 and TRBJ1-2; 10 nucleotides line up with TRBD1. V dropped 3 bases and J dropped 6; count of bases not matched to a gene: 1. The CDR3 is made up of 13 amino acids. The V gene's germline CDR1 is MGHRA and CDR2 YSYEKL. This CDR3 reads CASSQTGGNGYTF. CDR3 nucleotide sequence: TGCGCCAGCAGCCAGACAGGGGGCAATGGCTACACCTTC.

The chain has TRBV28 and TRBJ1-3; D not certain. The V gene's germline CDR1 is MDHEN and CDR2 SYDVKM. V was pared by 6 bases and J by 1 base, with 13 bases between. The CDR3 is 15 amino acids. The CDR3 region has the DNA TGTGCCAGCAGCCGGAGAATGATGTCTGGAAACACCATATATTTT. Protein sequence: CASSRRMMSGNTIYF.

The DNA of the CDR3 is TGCGCCAGCAGCTTGAACGGACACTCTGGAAACACCATATATTTT. This sequence encodes CASSLNGHSGNTIYF. The V call is TRBV5-1, the J call TRBJ1-3, with D possibly matching TRBD1 (5 bases). The CDR3 spans 15 residues. Germline loops: CDR1 SGHRS, CDR2 YFSETQ. Trimming removed 1 base at V and 0 bases at J, with 8 bases between.

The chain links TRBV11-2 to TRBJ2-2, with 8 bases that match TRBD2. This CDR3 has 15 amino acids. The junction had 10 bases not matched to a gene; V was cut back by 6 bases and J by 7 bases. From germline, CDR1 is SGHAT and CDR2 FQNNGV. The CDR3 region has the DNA TGTGCCAGCAGGGCCCGGGAGGGAATAGTCGGGGAGCTGTTTTTT. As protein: CASRAREGIVGELFF.